The 5 T cell receptor beta chains below were found in one sample sequenced in a study of blood T cell repertoires in COVID-19. Clones were sequenced by immunoSEQ multiplex PCR, and TCRdb holds only the in-frame ones, with some missing. The profile shows about 300,000 clones, 75% to 90% of them singletons. The sample was PBMCs or T cells enriched from blood (not recorded which). Every receptor here comes from a man aged 60 to 69 who had recovered from COVID-19.

This clone was picked up a small number of times. V is TRBV4-1 and J is TRBJ1-4; D unclear. V was pared by 1 base and J by 0 bases, with 21 bases between. The CDR3 consists of 20 residues. CDR1 and CDR2 from the germline V gene are MGHRA and YSYEKL. The CDR3 spells CASSQGIWGVGLATNEKLFF. In DNA form, the CDR3 reads TGCGCCAGCAGCCAAGGAATTTGGGGAGTAGGGCTAGCAACTAATGAAAAACTGTTTTTT.

Points on this clone: At one boundary the junction diverges from the germline segment, which might be a read error. The rearrangement joins TRBV5-6 to TRBJ2-3; 8 bases fit TRBD2. Germline V gene data show CDR1 as SGHDT and CDR2 as YYEEEE. The CDR3 spans 14 residues. CDR3 sequence: CASCLGTRTDTQYF. Here the CDR3 DNA reads TGTGCCAGCTGCTTGGGGACTAGAACAGATACGCAGTATTTT.

In this sample, this clone turned up once. This chain links TRBV28 with TRBJ2-6, with 7 bases lining up with TRBD1. Germline trimming cut 4 bases from V and 2 bases from J; bases unmatched to any gene: 8. This CDR3 has 17 residues. CDR1 is MDHEN and CDR2 is SYDVKM in the germline V gene. The CDR3 here is CASSSLKGAAGANVLTF. CDR3 in DNA: TGTGCCAGCAGTTCACTTAAGGGGGCGGCTGGGGCCAACGTCCTGACTTTC.

The V call is TRBV11-1, the J call TRBJ2-7; possible D gene TRBD2, 6 bases. V gave up 5 bases and J gave up 2 bases, with 16 bases separating them. CDR1 is SGHAT, CDR2 FQDESV, per germline (reference sequence). This CDR3 contains 15 residues. CDR3 residues: CASSPGLNLAYEQYF. In DNA form, the CDR3 reads TGTGCCAGCAGCCCGGGACTGAATCTAGCCTACGAGCAGTACTTC.

This chain links TRBV4-2 with TRBJ1-4; TRBD1 might be the D (5 bases). The CDR3 runs 17 residues. Germline loops: CDR1 LGHNA, CDR2 YNFKEQ. V was shortened by 0 bases and J by 3 bases, with 14 bases between the two germline ends. CDR3 nucleotide sequence: TGTGCCAGCAGCCAAGACGGGGGATCAGAATCTAATGAAAAACTGTTTTTT. Residues: CASSQDGGSESNEKLFF.